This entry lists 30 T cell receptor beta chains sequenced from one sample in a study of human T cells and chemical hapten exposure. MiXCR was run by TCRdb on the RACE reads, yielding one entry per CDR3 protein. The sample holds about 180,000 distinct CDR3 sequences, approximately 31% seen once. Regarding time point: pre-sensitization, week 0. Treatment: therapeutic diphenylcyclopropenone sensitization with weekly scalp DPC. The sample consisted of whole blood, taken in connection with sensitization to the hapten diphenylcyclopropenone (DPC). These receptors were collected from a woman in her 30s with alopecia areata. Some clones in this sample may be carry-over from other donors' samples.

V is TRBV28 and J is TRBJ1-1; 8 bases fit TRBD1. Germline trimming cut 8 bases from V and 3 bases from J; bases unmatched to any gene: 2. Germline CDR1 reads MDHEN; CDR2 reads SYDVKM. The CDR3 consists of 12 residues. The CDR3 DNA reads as TGTGCCAGCCACAGGGGGTACACTGAAGCTTTCTTT. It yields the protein CASHRGYTEAFF.

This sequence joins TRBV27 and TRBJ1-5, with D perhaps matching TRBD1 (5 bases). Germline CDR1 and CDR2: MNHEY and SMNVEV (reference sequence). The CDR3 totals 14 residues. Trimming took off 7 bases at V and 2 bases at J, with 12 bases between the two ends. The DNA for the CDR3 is TGTGCCAGCAACGCAGGAGGGGGCAATCAGCCCCAGCATTTT. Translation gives CASNAGGGNQPQHF.

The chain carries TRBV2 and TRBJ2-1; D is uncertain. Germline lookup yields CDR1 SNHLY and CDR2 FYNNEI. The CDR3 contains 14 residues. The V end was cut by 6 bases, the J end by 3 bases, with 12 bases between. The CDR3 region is CASRKSTIYNEQFF. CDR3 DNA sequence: TGTGCCAGCAGAAAGTCGACCATCTACAATGAGCAGTTCTTC.

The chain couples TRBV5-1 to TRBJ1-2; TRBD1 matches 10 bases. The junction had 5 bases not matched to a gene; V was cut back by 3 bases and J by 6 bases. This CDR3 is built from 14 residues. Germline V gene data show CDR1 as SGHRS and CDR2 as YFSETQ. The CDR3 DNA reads TGCGCCAGCAGCTACTTGACAGGGGGCGATGGCTACACCTTC. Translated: CASSYLTGGDGYTF. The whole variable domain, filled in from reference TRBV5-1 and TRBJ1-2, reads KAGVTQTPRYLIKTRGQQVTLSCSPISGHRSVSWYQQTPGQGLQFLFEYFSETQRNKGNFPGRFSGRQFSNSRSEMNVSTLELGDSALYLCASSYLTGGDGYTFGSGTRLTVV.

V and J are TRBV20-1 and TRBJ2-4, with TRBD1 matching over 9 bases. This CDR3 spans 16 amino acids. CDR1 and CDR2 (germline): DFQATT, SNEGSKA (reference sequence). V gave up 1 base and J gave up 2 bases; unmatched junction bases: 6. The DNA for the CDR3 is TGCAGTGCTAGAGTCCCCGGGACAGGGCCCAAAAACATTCAGTACTTC. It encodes CSARVPGTGPKNIQYF.

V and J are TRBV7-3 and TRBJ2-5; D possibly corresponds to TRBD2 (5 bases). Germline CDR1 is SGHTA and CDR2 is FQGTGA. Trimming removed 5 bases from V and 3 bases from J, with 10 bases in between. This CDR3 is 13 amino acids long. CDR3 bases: TGTGCCAGCAGCCCGGGGTCTAAAGAGACCCAGTACTTC. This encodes CASSPGSKETQYF.

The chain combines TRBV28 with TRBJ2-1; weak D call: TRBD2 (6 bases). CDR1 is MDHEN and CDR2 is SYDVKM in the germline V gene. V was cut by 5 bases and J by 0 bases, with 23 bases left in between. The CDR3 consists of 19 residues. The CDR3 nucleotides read TGTGCCAGCAGTCCCCGGACGTGGCTTAGCGGAAGCTCCTACAATGAGCAGTTCTTC. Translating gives CASSPRTWLSGSSYNEQFF.

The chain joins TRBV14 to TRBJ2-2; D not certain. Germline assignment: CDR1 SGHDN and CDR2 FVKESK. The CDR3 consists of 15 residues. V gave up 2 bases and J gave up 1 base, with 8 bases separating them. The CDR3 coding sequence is TGTGCCAGCAGCCAACTCACCCAGAACACCGGGGAGCTGTTTTTT. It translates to CASSQLTQNTGELFF.

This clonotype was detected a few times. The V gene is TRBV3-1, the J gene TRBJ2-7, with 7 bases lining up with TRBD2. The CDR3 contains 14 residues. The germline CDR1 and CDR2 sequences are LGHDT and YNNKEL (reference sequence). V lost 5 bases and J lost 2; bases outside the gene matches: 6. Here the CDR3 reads CASSDLAAAYEQYF. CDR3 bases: TGTGCCAGCAGCGACCTAGCGGCCGCCTACGAGCAGTACTTC.

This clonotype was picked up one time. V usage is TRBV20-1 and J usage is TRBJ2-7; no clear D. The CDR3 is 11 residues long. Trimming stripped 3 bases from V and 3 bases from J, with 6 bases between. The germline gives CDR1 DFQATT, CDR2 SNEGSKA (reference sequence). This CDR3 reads CSASTVYEQYF. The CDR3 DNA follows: TGCAGTGCTAGCACAGTCTACGAGCAGTACTTC.

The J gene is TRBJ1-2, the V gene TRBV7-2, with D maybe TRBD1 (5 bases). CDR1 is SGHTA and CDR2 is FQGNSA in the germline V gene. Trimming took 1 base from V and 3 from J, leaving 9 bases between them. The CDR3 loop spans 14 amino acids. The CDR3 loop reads CASSLVARDYGYTF. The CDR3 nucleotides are TGTGCCAGCAGCTTAGTTGCCAGGGACTATGGCTACACCTTC.

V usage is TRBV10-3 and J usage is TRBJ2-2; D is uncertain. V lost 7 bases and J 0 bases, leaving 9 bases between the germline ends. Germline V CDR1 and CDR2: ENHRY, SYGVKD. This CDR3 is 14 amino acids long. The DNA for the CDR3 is TGTGCCATCAAGGGCCAGGCGAACACCGGGGAGCTGTTTTTT. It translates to CAIKGQANTGELFF.

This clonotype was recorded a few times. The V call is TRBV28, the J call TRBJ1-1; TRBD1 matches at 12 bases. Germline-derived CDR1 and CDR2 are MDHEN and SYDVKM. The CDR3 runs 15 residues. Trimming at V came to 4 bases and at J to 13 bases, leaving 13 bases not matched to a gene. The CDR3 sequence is CASSSRRDRGPWGFF. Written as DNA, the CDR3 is TGTGCCAGCAGTTCACGCCGGGACAGGGGGCCCTGGGGTTTCTTT.

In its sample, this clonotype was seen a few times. CDR3 amino acids: CASSVGLAHQSEQYF. The CDR3 nucleotides read TGTGCCAGCAGCGTAGGCCTGGCCCACCAGAGTGAGCAGTACTTC. The chain employs TRBV9 and TRBJ2-7; no clear D. Trimming shortened V by 0 bases and J by 7 bases, and 17 bases separated the two germline ends. The germline V gene encodes CDR1 SGDLS and CDR2 YYNGEE. The CDR3 totals 15 residues.

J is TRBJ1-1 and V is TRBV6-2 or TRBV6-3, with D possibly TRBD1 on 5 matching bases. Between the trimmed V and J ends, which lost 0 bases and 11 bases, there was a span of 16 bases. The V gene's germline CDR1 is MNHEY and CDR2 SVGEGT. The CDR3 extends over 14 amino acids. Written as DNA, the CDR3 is TGTGCCAGCAGTTACTCGTGGAAGGGGAACGCCGCTTTCTTT. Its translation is CASSYSWKGNAAFF.

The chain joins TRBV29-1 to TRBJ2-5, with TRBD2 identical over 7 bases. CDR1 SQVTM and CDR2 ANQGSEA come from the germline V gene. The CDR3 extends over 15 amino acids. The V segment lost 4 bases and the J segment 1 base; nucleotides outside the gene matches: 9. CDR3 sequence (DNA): TGCAGCGTTGTTACTCCAGCGGGGATCCAAGAGACCCAGTACTTC. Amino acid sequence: CSVVTPAGIQETQYF.

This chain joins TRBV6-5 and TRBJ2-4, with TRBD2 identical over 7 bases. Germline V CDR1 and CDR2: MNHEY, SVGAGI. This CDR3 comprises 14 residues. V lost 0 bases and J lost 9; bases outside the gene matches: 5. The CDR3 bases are TGTGCCAGCAGTTACTCGATCCCGGGGGGCATTCAGTACTTC. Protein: CASSYSIPGGIQYF.

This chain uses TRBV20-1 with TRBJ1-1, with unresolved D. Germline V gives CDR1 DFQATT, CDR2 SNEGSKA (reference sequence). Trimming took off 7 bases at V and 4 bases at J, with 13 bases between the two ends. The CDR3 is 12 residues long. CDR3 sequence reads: CSGPGVSTEAFF. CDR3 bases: TGCAGTGGGCCGGGTGTTTCCACTGAAGCTTTCTTT.

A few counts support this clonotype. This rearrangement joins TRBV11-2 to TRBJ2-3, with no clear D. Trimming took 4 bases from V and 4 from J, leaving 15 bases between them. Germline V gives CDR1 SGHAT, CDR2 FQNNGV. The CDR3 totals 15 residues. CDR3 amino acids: CASSSHHKSPDTQYF. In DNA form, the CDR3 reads TGTGCCAGCAGCTCTCACCACAAGTCTCCAGATACGCAGTATTTT.

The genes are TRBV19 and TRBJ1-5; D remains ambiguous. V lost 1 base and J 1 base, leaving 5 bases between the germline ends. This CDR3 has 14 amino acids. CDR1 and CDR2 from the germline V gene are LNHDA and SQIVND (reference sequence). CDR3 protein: CASSIGDSNQPQHF. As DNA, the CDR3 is TGTGCCAGTAGTATAGGCGACAGCAATCAGCCCCAGCATTTT.

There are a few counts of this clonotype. The DNA for the CDR3 is TGCAGCGTTGAAGGTGGCGGGAGGGCTTTAGATACGCAGTATTTT. This encodes CSVEGGGRALDTQYF. V and J are TRBV29-1 and TRBJ2-3; 9 bases align to TRBD2. The V gene end was trimmed by 1 base and the J gene end by 5 bases; junction bases not matched to a gene: 7. The CDR3 covers 15 residues. In germline, CDR1 is SQVTM, CDR2 ANQGSEA.

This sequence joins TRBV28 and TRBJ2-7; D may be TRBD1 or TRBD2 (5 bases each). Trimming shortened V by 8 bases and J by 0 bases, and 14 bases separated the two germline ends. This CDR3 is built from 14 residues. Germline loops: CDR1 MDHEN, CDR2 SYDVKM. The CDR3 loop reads CASSSGTISYEQYF. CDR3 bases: TGTGCCAGCTCTTCCGGGACGATCTCCTACGAGCAGTACTTC.

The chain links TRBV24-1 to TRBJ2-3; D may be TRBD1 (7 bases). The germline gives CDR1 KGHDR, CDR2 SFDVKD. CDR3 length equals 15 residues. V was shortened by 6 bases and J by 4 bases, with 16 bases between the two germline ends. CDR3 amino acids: CATSPGDRDADTQYF. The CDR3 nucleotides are TGTGCCACCAGTCCGGGAGACAGGGATGCAGATACGCAGTATTTT.

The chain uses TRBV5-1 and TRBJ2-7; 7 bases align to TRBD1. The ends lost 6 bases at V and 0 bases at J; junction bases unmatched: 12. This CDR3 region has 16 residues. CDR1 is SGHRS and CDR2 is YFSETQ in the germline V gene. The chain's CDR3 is CASKTEGASNSYEQYF. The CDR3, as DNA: TGCGCCAGCAAAACCGAGGGGGCTTCTAACTCCTACGAGCAGTACTTC.

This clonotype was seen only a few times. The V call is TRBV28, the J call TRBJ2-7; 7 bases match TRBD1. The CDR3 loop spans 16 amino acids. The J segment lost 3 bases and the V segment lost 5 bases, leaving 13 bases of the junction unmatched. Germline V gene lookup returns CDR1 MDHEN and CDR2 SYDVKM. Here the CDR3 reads CASSTPRAQGFYEQYF. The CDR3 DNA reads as TGTGCCAGCAGTACCCCCCGGGCACAGGGGTTCTACGAGCAGTACTTC. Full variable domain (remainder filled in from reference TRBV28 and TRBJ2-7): DVKVTQSSRYLVKRTGEKVFLECVQDMDHENMFWYRQDPGLGLRLIYFSYDVKMKEKGDIPEGYSVSREKKERFSLILESASTNQTSMYLCASSTPRAQGFYEQYFGPGTRLTVT.

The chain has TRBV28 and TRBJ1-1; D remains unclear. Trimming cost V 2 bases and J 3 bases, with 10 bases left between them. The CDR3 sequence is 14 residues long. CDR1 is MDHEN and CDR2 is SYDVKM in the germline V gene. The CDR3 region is CASSLRGRDTEAFF. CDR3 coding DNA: TGTGCCAGCAGTTTACGTGGACGGGACACTGAAGCTTTCTTT.

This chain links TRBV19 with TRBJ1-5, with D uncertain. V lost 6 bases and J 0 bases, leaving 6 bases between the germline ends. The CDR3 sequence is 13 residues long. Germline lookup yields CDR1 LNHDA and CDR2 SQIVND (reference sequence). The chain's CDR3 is CASRIYSNQPQHF. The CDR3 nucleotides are TGTGCCAGTAGGATATATAGCAATCAGCCCCAGCATTTT.

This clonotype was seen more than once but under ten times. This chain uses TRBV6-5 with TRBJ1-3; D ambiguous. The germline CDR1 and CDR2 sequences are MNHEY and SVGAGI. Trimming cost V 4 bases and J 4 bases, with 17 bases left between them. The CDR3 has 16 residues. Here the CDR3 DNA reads TGTGCCAGCAGTTTCGGACGGGCCCTTAGGGGAAACACCATATATTTT. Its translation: CASSFGRALRGNTIYF.

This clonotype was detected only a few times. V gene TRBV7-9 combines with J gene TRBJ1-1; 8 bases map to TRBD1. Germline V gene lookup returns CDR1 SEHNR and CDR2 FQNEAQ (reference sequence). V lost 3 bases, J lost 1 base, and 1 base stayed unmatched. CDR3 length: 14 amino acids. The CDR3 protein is CASSFGQGNTEAFF. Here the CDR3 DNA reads TGTGCCAGCAGCTTTGGACAGGGGAACACTGAAGCTTTCTTT.

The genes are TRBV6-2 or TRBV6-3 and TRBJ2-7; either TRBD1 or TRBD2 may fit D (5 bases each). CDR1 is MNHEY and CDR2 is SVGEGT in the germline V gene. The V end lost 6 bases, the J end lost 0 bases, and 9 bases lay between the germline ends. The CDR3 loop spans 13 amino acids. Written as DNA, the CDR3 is TGTGCCAGCAGCCGGGACGGCTCCTACGAGCAGTACTTC. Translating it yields CASSRDGSYEQYF.